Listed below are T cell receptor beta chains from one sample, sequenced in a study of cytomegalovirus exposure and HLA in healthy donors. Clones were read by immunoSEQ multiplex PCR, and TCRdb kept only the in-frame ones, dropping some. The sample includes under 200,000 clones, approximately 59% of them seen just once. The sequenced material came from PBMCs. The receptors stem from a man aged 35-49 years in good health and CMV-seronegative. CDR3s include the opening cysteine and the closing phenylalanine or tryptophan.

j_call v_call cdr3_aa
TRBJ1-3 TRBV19 CASSIVRASGNTIYF
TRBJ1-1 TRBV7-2 CASSLAGQGGAFF
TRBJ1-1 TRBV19 CASSIARTGRTEAFF
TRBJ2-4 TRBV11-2 CASSLAASNQYF
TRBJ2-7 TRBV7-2 CASSSYYEQYF
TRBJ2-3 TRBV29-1 CSAAGGQGITDTQYF
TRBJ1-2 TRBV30 CAWSGSGQGVGGYTF
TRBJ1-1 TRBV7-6 CASSLEGRGQGVGEAFF
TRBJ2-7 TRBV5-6 CASSLDWNAVEQYF
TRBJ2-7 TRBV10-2 CASSETGVSYEQYF
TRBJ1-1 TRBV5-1 CASSPQTGNTEAFF
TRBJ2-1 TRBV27 CASSLRLGSYYEQFF
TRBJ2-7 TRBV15 CATSSRGVYEQYF
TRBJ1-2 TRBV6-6 CASSPDRDYGYTF
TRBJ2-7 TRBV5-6 CASSAGTNEYEQYF
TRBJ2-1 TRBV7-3 CASSPTRGSSYNEQFF
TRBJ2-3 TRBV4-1 CASSQRTSRDTDTQYF
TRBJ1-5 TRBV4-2 CASRTGADSNQPQHF
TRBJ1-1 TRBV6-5 CASSYSMRDTEAFF
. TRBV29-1 CSFVTAYEQYF
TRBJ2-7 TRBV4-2 CASSQDAGLAGYEQYF
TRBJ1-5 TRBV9 CASSGAGGESQPQHF